The rows below give T cell receptor beta chains drawn from one sample of a study of T cells in Graves' hyperthyroidism and ophthalmopathy. TCRdb reprocessed the multiplex PCR reads with MiXCR, giving one entry per CDR3 protein. The data show some 530,000 distinct CDR3 sequences, under 25% seen once. The sample was blood. The receptor set was obtained from a woman in her seventies with Graves' ophthalmopathy. CDR3s include the opening cysteine and the closing phenylalanine or tryptophan. The order of the fields is V gene, clone size, D gene, J gene, CDR3 DNA, CDR3 protein. A D gene is named only where the DNA matches it firmly. Size is stated for part of the rows, as once, few or many counts, or as a class when the clone is expanded.

TRBV28	.	TRBD1	TRBJ1-2	TGTGCCAGCAGCATTACTCTCGGGACAGGGAACTATGGCTACACCTTC	CASSITLGTGNYGYTF
TRBV20-1	.	.	TRBJ2-1	TGCAGTGCTAGAGATCTCGAACAGATAAGACAGCAGTTCTTC	CSARDLEQIRQQFF
TRBV7-2	many	.	TRBJ2-1	TGTGCCAGCAGCCCCCGGGCAGCGGGTGGACGCGGGGAGCAGTTCTTC	CASSPRAAGGRGEQFF
TRBV10-3	many	.	TRBJ1-5	TGTGCCATCAGTGAGTCCGGCAGGGAGTATCAGCCCCAGCATTTT	CAISESGREYQPQHF
TRBV18	.	.	TRBJ2-4	TGTGCCAGCTCACGGGGGGAGCAACGAAACATTCAGTACTTC	CASSRGEQRNIQYF
TRBV19	once	TRBD1	TRBJ2-7	TGTGCCAGTAGTATAAGTGGGACAGGGCGATACGAGCAGTACTTC	CASSISGTGRYEQYF
TRBV6-1	few	TRBD1	TRBJ1-5	TGTGCCGCCAAGGGACAGGCGAATCAGCCCCAGCATTTT	CAAKGQANQPQHF
TRBV5-6	.	TRBD1	TRBJ2-1	TGTGCCAGCAGCCCCTGGGACAGGGGGGCGCGGCAGTTCTTC	CASSPWDRGARQFF
TRBV5-6	.	.	TRBJ1-5	TGTGCCAGCAGCTTGACCGGGACACCTTATCAGCCCCAGCATTTT	CASSLTGTPYQPQHF
TRBV2	many	TRBD2	TRBJ2-1	TGTGCCAGCAGGGCCGGGACTAGTTACAATGAGCAGTTCTTC	CASRAGTSYNEQFF
TRBV6-5	.	.	TRBJ1-2	TGTGCCAGCATTTCGGTGCAGAACTATGGCTACACCTTC	CASISVQNYGYTF
TRBV5-1	few	TRBD2	TRBJ2-1	TGCGCCAGCAGTCAAGTAGCGGGAGGGTCCTACAATGAGCAGTTCTTC	CASSQVAGGSYNEQFF
TRBV5-1	.	TRBD1	TRBJ1-2	TGCGCCAGCAGCGACTTCCTACAGGGGGCGAACTATGGCTACACCTTC	CASSDFLQGANYGYTF
TRBV12-3/TRBV12-4	many	.	TRBJ2-1	TGTGCCAGCAGCTGGGGACCCGGGAGCAATGAGCAGTTCTTC	CASSWGPGSNEQFF
TRBV28	many	.	TRBJ1-2	TGTGCCAGCAGTTTTAGGGTCCGGACCTATGGCTACACCTTC	CASSFRVRTYGYTF
TRBV3-1	many	TRBD1	TRBJ1-1	TGTGCCAGCAGGCTGACAGGGATGAACACTGAAGCTTTCTTT	CASRLTGMNTEAFF
TRBV6-1	few	TRBD2	TRBJ2-5	TGTGCCAGCAGTACCGGGACTAGCGGGAGAACGGAGACCCAGTACTTC	CASSTGTSGRTETQYF
TRBV20-1	few	.	TRBJ2-5	TGCAGTGCTCGCCCCTTCGACGAGACCCAGTACTTC	CSARPFDETQYF
TRBV20-1	few	TRBD1	TRBJ2-5	TGCAGTGCTTACTCTCCGCCGGGACAGGGGTGGGAGACCCAGTACTTC	CSAYSPPGQGWETQYF
TRBV12-3/TRBV12-4	.	.	TRBJ2-3	TGTGCCAGCAGTCGCGGAGGGATGGGCACAGATACGCAGTATTTT	CASSRGGMGTDTQYF
TRBV12-5	few	.	TRBJ2-2	TGTGCTAGTGGTCCTCGGGCCCTAACCGGGGAGCTGTTTTTT	CASGPRALTGELFF
TRBV6-2/TRBV6-3	.	TRBD1	TRBJ2-1	TGTGCCAGCAGTCACACAGGGGTTGAGCAGTTCTTC	CASSHTGVEQFF
TRBV20-1	few	.	TRBJ2-3	TGCAGTGCTAGAGCGGGAGCAAGCACAGATACGCAGTATTTT	CSARAGASTDTQYF
TRBV12-3/TRBV12-4	many	TRBD2	TRBJ2-1	TGTGCCAGCAGATGGACTAGCGGGACCAGCAATGAGCAGTTCTTC	CASRWTSGTSNEQFF
TRBV5-5	few	TRBD1	TRBJ1-4	TGTGCCAGCAGCTTGGGACAGGGGTCTGAAAAACTGTTTTTT	CASSLGQGSEKLFF
TRBV6-1	.	.	TRBJ2-3	TGTGCCAGCAGTGGGGCCTTGGGCACAGATACGCAGTATTTT	CASSGALGTDTQYF
TRBV3-1	many	.	TRBJ1-2	TGTGCCAGCAGCCAAGTAGCGGCCCCGGACTATGGCTACACCTTC	CASSQVAAPDYGYTF
TRBV4-1	.	TRBD2	TRBJ2-1	TGCGCCAGCAGACAAGATGCGGGAGGGTCCTACAATGAGCAGTTCTTC	CASRQDAGGSYNEQFF
TRBV24-1	many	TRBD1	TRBJ2-1	TGTGCCACCAGTGACCCCATAGGGGGGACAGGGAACTTGAATGAGCAGTTCTTC	CATSDPIGGTGNLNEQFF
TRBV4-1	few	.	TRBJ2-7	TGCGCCAGCAGCCAAGGACAGGGAGGGGCCTACGAGCAGTACTTC	CASSQGQGGAYEQYF
TRBV7-3	many	TRBD2	TRBJ2-1	TGTGCCAGCAGCCCTAGCGGGAGCTCCTACAATGAGCAGTTCTTC	CASSPSGSSYNEQFF
TRBV14	.	.	TRBJ2-1	TGTGCCAGCAGCCAAGGAGGGGTGGCTAGGCAGTTCTTC	CASSQGGVARQFF
TRBV30	few	.	TRBJ2-1	TGTGCCTGGAGCCGGTCTGTCCAAAATGAGCAGTTCTTC	CAWSRSVQNEQFF
TRBV5-6	.	.	TRBJ1-1	TGTGCCAGCAGTGACAGTGGGTTCATGAACACTGAAGCTTTCTTT	CASSDSGFMNTEAFF
TRBV18	few	.	TRBJ2-2	TGTGCCAGCTCACCGTCGAGCACCGGGGAGCTGTTTTTT	CASSPSSTGELFF
TRBV3-1	many	.	TRBJ1-5	TGTGCCAGCAGCCAAAGACATTTTTATCAGCCCCAGCATTTT	CASSQRHFYQPQHF
TRBV10-2	few	.	TRBJ2-1	TGCGCCAGCGCTCTTGTGGTTAGCGGAACCATCGGGGTGGACAATGAGCAGTTCTTC	CASALVVSGTIGVDNEQFF
TRBV20-1	few	TRBD2	TRBJ2-1	TGCAGTGCTGGACCGACTAGCGGGAGTTATGAGCAGTTCTTC	CSAGPTSGSYEQFF
TRBV19	.	.	TRBJ2-5	TGTGCCAGTAGTATAGGAGGTCTCCGCCAAGAGACCCAGTACTTC	CASSIGGLRQETQYF
TRBV4-3	.	.	TRBJ1-1	TGCGCCAGCAGCCAAGGGGTAGGCAGGGTAAACACTGAAGCTTTCTTT	CASSQGVGRVNTEAFF
TRBV7-9	many	TRBD2	TRBJ2-5	TGTGCCAGCAGCCCTAGCGGGACTAGCGGGAGGGCCGTGACAGAGACCCAGTACTTC	CASSPSGTSGRAVTETQYF
TRBV3-2	once	.	TRBJ2-1	TGTGCCAGCAGCCCCTTATCGGGAGCGAGGTACAATGAGCAGTTCTTC	CASSPLSGARYNEQFF
TRBV20-1	few	.	TRBJ2-1	TGCAGTGCCAGGGGTTCAATCGGTGAGCAGTTCTTC	CSARGSIGEQFF
TRBV5-6	few	.	TRBJ1-2	TGTGCCAGCAGCCCCGACAGACAACCTGGCTACACCTTC	CASSPDRQPGYTF
TRBV20-1	.	.	TRBJ1-5	TGCAGTGCTAGATCGGGGACCGTCCATCAGCCCCAGCATTTT	CSARSGTVHQPQHF
TRBV13	few	.	TRBJ1-5	TGTACCAGCGCTCTTGGGAATCAGCCCCAGCATTTT	CTSALGNQPQHF
TRBV7-9	few	TRBD2	TRBJ2-7	TGTGCCAGCAGCTTAGATAGGGCGGGGGGCTACCACGAGCAGTACTTC	CASSLDRAGGYHEQYF
TRBV19	.	.	TRBJ1-1	TGTGCCAGTAGTATACTAGGGCTTGAAGCTTTCTTT	CASSILGLEAFF
TRBV15	.	TRBD2	TRBJ2-1	TGTGCCACCAGCAGAACGGGGAGGGCCAGGGATGAGCAGTTCTTC	CATSRTGRARDEQFF
TRBV5-1	few	TRBD1	TRBJ2-3	TGCGCCAGCAGCTTCTCGGGACAGGGGGCCGATACGCAGTATTTT	CASSFSGQGADTQYF